The rows below give T cell receptor beta chains drawn from one sample of a study of cytotoxic CD8 clonotypes in ibrutinib-treated CLL. Profiling relied on immunoSEQ multiplex PCR, and the TCRdb table lists in-frame clones only, not all of them. Here the sample spans over 100,000 clones, 70% to 90% being singletons. The source material was PBMCs, sampled after 24 months of ibrutinib treatment. All receptors come from a human donor with chronic lymphocytic leukemia. Each CDR3 is given with its conserved first and last residue. Expanded clones are given a class, and other clones once, few, many or no size at all.

TRBJ2-1 14 once TRBV28 CASSLPTAGQGWVF
TRBJ2-5 12 once TRBV5-4 CASSYATETQYF
TRBJ2-7 14 - TRBV28 CASSLVEGGYEQYF
TRBJ2-5 13 - TRBV7-2 CASSEDYLGTQYF
TRBJ1-4 16 - TRBV7-9 CASSPRGAPLSEKLFF
TRBJ2-5 20 once TRBV15 CATSSPWTSGIGETQETQYF
TRBJ2-1 16 - TRBV4-3 CASSQDLLAFYNEQFF
TRBJ2-2 14 - TRBV4-2 CASSQEFTTGELFF
TRBJ1-4 13 - TRBV28 CASSTGQYEKLFF
TRBJ1-6 13 - TRBV7-8 CASSQSPNSPLHF
TRBJ1-2 13 - TRBV7-9 CASIDDRDYGYTF
TRBJ2-5 13 - TRBV7-2 CASSLGQGETQYF
TRBJ1-6 18 - TRBV28 CASSWGQGVGSYNSPLHF
TRBJ1-5 17 - TRBV7-2 CASSLTPLGGPNQPQHF
TRBJ2-7 15 - TRBV28 CASICRQEIPYEQYF
TRBJ1-1 18 - TRBV12-5 CASGLVPSFLREDTEAFF
TRBJ2-7 15 - TRBV7-2 CASSLGGVGSYEQYF
TRBJ1-5 14 once TRBV6-6 CASSYGGSGQPQHF
TRBJ2-1 15 - TRBV5-1 CASSQAPGQTFEQFF
TRBJ2-4 15 - TRBV6-5 CASSGTGVGKNIQYF
TRBJ1-3 15 - TRBV9 CASSVEGQAGNTIYF
TRBJ2-3 13 - TRBV7-2 CASSLEGMDTQYF
TRBJ2-1 11 - TRBV5-1 CASSLNNEQFF
TRBJ2-3 17 - TRBV28 CASSSLPQGALGDTQYF
TRBJ2-2 15 - TRBV5-6 CASSLLPSNTGELFF
TRBJ1-5 16 - TRBV16 CASSQSGGTGSQPQHF
TRBJ1-5 13 - TRBV28 CASSPNKYQPQHF
TRBJ2-1 13 - TRBV19 CASISLAGSEQFF
TRBJ1-2 14 many TRBV18 CASSSIGVNYGYTF
TRBJ1-5 15 few TRBV2 CASSGRTGGNQPQHF
TRBJ1-1 12 - TRBV6-8 CASRSLNTEAFF
TRBJ2-3 15 - TRBV7-9 CASSWGQGITDTQYF
TRBJ2-1 15 - TRBV29-1 CSVAPGQSSYNEQFF
TRBJ1-1 14 many TRBV5-4 CASSLARANTEAFF
TRBJ2-7 14 - TRBV18 CASSLRDSAYEQYF
TRBJ1-1 13 - TRBV2 CASSEQGNTEAFF
TRBJ1-1 14 - TRBV6-5 CASSGQGRGTEAFF
TRBJ2-7 13 - TRBV14 CASSRTSGGEQYF
TRBJ1-1 12 - TRBV28 CASSSPGSEAFF
TRBJ2-7 13 - TRBV28 CASSGFQSYEQYF
TRBJ2-7 10 - TRBV25-1 CASRAYEQYF
TRBJ1-3 15 once TRBV28 CASSRRGLSGNTIYF
TRBJ2-4 13 - TRBV28 CASRQGGKNIQYF
TRBJ2-2 15 - TRBV7-9 CASSLSSVGAGELFF
TRBJ2-7 13 few TRBV27 CASSQPTEIEQYF
TRBJ2-7 18 - TRBV4-2 CASRRAGTSVGYFYEQYF
TRBJ1-2 16 - TRBV28 CASSSLGGELNYGYTF
TRBJ2-7 15 - TRBV5-4 CASSLGLAVVYEQYF
TRBJ2-5 16 - TRBV14 CASSHQLQGGRETQYF
TRBJ2-5 16 - TRBV9 CASSVTGTEYQETQYF
TRBJ2-7 13 - TRBV5-6 CASSWGRGSEQYF
TRBJ1-3 16 - TRBV7-3 CASSPGRRPSGNTIYF
TRBJ2-1 14 - TRBV18 CASSPGTGTFEQFF
TRBJ1-2 13 - TRBV30 CAKTRDARYGYTF